This T cell receptor beta chain derives from a study of CD8+ T cells in alopecia areata. The CDR3 is made up of 18 amino acids. The ends lost 1 base at V and 0 bases at J; junction bases unmatched: 14. Germline V gene lookup returns CDR1 GTSNPN and CDR2 SVGIG (reference sequence). The sample's treatment: oral pan-JAK inhibitor, 5-10 mg twice daily. Extraction and reverse transcription of RNA yielded cDNA as the sequencing template. Repertoires were generated with immunoSEQ multiplex PCR, while TCRdb's copy carries only in-frame clones and drops some. Altogether 120,000 or so clones are present, about 61% being singletons, with the ten largest covering roughly 30%. This clone was counted a single time.

The clonotype originates from a human donor with alopecia areata. The specimen comprised CD8+ T cells sorted from blood, sampled at week 4, from a patient treated with tofacitinib. This rearrangement joins TRBV30 to TRBJ2-7; TRBD1 aligns across 8 bases. For the CDR3, the DNA is TGTGCCTGGAGTGGGTCAGGACAGGGCCATCCTAGCTCCTACGAGCAGTACTTC. Translation: CAWSGSGQGHPSSYEQYF.